Here is one TCR beta chain with its context. Original processing notes: Amplification of reference gene primers was used by the study to estimate nucleated cell counts. TCRdb's copy holds only in-frame clones and misses some; the assay was immunoSEQ multiplex PCR. V and J calls and clone size follow that table, whereas D and trimming were derived from the DNA. The sample includes about 26,000 clones, around 83% seen only once; the top ten take more than 20%. The data were taken from a study of blood T cell repertoires in COVID-19. Study at large: The United States, Italy and Spain provided the acute and convalescent COVID-19 samples. Nucleic acid was either cDNA or gDNA, and it came from T cells, B-cell-depleted T cells, or PBMCs.

The CDR3 is 15 amino acids. Between the trimmed V and J ends, which lost 1 base and 2 bases, there was a span of 8 bases. CDR1 is LNHDA and CDR2 is SQIVND in the germline V gene (reference sequence). This chain uses TRBV19 with TRBJ2-2, with D unresolved. The sample taken for sequencing was peripheral blood. The source of this sequence is a human donor in a cohort sampled during active COVID-19. The CDR3 loop is CASSIVAVNTGELFF. For the CDR3, the DNA is TGTGCCAGTAGTATAGTGGCAGTCAACACCGGGGAGCTGTTTTTT.